The subject of this entry is one T cell receptor (beta chain). This sample is drawn from a study of blood T cell repertoires in COVID-19. The wider study: T cells, B-cell-depleted T cells, or PBMCs provided the cDNA or gDNA that served as material.

In germline, CDR1 is MNHNY, CDR2 SVGAGI (reference sequence). This CDR3 comprises 12 residues. Trimming removed 6 bases from V and 7 bases from J; junction bases left unmatched: 6. Repertoires were generated with immunoSEQ multiplex PCR, while TCRdb's copy carries only in-frame clones and drops some. The data hold some 88,000 clones, with about nine tenths observed a single time. The origin of this receptor is a human donor with active COVID-19. The donor label of this sample is uncertain. The chain is built from TRBV6-6 and TRBJ2-7; 7 bases align to TRBD2. The sequencing sample was made of peripheral blood. The CDR3 loop reads CASRKREGEQYF. CDR3 DNA: TGTGCCAGCAGAAAGCGGGAAGGGGAGCAGTACTTC.